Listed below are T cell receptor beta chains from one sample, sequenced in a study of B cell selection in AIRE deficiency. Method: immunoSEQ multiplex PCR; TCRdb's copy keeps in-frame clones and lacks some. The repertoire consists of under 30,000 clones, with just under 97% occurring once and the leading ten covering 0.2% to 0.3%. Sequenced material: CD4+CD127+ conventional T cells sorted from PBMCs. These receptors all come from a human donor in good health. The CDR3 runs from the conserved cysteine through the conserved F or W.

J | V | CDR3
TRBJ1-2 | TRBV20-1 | CSADRDGYTF
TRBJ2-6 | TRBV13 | CASSSFTGVSGANVLTF
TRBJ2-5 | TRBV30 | CASILGNQETQYF
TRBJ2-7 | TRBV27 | CASRGQGAGEQYF
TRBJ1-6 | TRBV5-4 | CASSPGQGISPLHF
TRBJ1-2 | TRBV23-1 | CASSQVTGPQGYTF
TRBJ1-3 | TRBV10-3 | CAISDRSSGNTIYF
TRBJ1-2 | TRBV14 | CASSQDWGDGSYGYTF
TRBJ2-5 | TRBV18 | CASSLTGPMGETQYF
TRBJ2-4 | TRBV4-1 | CASSHATSGSQNIQYF
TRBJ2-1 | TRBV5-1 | CASSLGLAGATDEQFF
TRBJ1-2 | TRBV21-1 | CASLGVNYGYTF
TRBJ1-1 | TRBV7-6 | CASSLDTGNTEAFF
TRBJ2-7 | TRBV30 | CAWRGQPSEQYF
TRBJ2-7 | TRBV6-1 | CASSRTSGNYEQYF
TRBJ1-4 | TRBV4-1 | CASSQSRGAGEKLFF
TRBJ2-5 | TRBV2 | CASTWDREETQYF
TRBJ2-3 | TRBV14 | CASSPLGRGSTDTQYF
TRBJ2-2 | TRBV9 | CASSALRRGRLAGDRGAVF
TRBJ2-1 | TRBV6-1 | CASSRLAGVNEQFF
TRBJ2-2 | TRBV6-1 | CASSERSGIDSLNTGELFF
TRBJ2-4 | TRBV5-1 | CASSLATIGDIQYF
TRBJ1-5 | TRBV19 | CASSIDMLTPYSNQPQHF